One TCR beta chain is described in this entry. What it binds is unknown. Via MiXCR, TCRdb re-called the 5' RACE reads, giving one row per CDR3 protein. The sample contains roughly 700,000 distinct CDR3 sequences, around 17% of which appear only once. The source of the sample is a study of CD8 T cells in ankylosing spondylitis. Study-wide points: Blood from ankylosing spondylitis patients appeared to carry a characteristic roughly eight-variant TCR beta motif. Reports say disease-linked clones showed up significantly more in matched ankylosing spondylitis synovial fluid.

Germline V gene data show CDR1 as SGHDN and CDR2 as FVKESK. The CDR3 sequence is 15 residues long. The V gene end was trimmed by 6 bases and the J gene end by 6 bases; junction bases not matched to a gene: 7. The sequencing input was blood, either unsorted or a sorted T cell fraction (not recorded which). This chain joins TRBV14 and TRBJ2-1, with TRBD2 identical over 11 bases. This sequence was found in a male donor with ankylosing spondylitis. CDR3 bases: TGTGCCAGCAGGCCACTAGCGGGAGAGGCCAATGAGCAGTTCTTC. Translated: CASRPLAGEANEQFF.